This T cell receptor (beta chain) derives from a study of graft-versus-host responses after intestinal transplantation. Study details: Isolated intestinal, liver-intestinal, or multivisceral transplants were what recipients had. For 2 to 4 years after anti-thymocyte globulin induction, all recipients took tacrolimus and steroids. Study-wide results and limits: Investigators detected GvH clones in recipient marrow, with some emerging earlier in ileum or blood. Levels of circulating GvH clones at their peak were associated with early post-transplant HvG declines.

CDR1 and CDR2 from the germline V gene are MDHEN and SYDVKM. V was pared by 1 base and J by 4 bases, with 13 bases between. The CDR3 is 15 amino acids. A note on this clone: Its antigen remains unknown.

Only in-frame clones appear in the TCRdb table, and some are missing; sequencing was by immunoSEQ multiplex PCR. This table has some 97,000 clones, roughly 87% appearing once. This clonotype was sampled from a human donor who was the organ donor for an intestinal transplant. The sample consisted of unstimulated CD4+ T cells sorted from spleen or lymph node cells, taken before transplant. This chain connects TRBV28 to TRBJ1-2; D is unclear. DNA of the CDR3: TGTGCCAGCAGTTTATCACTAAGCCTGACCTATGGCTACACCTTC. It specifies CASSLSLSLTYGYTF.